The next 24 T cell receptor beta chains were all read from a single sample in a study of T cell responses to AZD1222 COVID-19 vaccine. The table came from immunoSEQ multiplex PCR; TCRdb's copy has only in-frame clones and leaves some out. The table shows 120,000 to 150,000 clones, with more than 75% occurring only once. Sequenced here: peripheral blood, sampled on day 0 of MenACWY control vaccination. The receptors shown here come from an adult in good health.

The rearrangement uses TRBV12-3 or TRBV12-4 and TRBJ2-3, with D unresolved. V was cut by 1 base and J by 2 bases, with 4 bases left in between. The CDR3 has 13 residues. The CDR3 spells CASSLGTTDTQYF. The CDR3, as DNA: TGTGCCAGCAGTTTAGGAACCACAGATACGCAGTATTTT.

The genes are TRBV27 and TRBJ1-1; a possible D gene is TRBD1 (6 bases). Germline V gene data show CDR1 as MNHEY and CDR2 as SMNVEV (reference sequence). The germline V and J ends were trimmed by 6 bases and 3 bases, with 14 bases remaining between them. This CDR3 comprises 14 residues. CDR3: CASRSRGPHTEAFF. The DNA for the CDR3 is TGTGCCAGCAGATCCAGGGGTCCCCACACTGAAGCTTTCTTT.

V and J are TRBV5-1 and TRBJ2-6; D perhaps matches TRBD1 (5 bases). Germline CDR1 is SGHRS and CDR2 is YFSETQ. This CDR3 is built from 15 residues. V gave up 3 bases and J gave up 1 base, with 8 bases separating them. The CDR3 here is CASSSQGSGANVLTF. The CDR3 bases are TGCGCCAGCAGCTCCCAGGGTTCTGGGGCCAACGTCCTGACTTTC.

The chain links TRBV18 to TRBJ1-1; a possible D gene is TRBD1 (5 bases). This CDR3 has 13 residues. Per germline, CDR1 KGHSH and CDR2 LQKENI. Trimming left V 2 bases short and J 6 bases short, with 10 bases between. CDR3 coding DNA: TGTGCCAGCTCACCAAAGGGGCTCCCTGAAGCTTTCTTT. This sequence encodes CASSPKGLPEAFF.

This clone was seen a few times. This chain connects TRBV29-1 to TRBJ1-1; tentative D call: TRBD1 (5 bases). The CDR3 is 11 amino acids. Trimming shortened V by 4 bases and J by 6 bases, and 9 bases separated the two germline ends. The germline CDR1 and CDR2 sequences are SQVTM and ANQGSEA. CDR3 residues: CSVVWGAEAFF. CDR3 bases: TGCAGCGTTGTATGGGGCGCTGAAGCTTTCTTT.

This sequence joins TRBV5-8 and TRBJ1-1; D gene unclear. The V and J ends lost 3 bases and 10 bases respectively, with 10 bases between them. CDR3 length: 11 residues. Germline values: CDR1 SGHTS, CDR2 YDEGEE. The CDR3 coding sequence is TGTGCCAGCAGCTCCTGGTCCGCAGCTTTCTTT. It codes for CASSSWSAAFF.

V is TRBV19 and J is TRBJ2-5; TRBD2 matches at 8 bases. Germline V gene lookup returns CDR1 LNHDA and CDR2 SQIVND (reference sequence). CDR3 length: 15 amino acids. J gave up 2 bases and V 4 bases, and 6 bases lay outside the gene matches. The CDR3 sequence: CASSRSGGAQETQYF. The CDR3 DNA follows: TGTGCCAGTAGTAGGAGCGGGGGTGCACAAGAGACCCAGTACTTC.

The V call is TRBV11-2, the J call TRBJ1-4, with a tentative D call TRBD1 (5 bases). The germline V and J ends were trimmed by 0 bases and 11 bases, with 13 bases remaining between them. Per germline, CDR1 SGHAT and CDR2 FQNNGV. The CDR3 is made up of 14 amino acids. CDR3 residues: CASSLDRSREKLFF. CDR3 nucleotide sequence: TGTGCCAGCAGCTTAGATAGGAGCAGGGAGAAACTGTTTTTT.

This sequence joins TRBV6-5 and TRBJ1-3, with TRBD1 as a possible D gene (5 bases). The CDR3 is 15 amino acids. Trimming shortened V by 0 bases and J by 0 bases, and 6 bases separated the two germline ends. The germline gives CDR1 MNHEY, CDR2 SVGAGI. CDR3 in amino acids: CASSYSGLSGNTIYF. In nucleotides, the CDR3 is TGTGCCAGCAGTTACTCGGGACTCTCTGGAAACACCATATATTTT.

This CDR3 reads CASRGGAVSNQPQHF. The CDR3 DNA follows: TGTGCCAGTAGAGGGGGGGCGGTTAGCAATCAGCCCCAGCATTTT. The chain has TRBV19 and TRBJ1-5, with D possibly TRBD1 on 6 matching bases. The length of the CDR3 is 15 residues. Trimming removed 6 bases from V and 0 bases from J, with 12 bases in between. Looked up from germline, CDR1 is LNHDA and CDR2 is SQIVND (reference sequence).

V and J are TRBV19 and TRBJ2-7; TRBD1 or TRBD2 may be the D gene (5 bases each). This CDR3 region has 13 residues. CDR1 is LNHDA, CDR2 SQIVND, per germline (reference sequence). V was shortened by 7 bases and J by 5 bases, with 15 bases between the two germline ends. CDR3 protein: CASMGTESNEQYF. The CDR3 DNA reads TGTGCCAGTATGGGGACGGAGAGCAACGAGCAGTACTTC. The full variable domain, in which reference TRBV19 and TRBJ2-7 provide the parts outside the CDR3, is DGGITQSPKYLFRKEGQNVTLSCEQNLNHDAMYWYRQDPGQGLRLIYYSQIVNDFQKGDIAEGYSVSREKKESFPLTVTSAQKNPTAFYLCASMGTESNEQYFGPGTRLTVT.

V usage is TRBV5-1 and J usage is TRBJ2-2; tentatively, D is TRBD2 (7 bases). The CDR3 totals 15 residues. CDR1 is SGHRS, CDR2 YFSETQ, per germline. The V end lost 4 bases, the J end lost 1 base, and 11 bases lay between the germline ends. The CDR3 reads CASSGGARNTGELFF. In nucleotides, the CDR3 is TGCGCCAGCAGCGGGGGGGCCAGGAACACCGGGGAGCTGTTTTTT.

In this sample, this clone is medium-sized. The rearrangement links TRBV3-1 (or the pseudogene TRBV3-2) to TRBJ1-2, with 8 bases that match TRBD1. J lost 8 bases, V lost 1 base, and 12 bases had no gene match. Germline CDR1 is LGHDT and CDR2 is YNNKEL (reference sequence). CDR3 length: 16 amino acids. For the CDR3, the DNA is TGTGCCAGCAGCCAAGGTGACAATGGCAGGGGGCTCGGCTACACCTTC. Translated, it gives CASSQGDNGRGLGYTF.

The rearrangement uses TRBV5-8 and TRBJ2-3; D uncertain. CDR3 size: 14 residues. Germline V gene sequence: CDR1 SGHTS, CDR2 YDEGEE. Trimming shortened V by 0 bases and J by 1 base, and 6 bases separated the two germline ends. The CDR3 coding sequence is TGTGCCAGCAGCTTGGTTGGTCGCACAGATACGCAGTATTTT. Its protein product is CASSLVGRTDTQYF.

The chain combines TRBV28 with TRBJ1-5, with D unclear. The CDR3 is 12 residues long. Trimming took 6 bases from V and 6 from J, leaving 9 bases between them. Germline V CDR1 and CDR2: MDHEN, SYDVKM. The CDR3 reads CASRVGSQPQHF. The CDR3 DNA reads TGTGCCAGCAGGGTGGGGAGTCAGCCCCAGCATTTT.

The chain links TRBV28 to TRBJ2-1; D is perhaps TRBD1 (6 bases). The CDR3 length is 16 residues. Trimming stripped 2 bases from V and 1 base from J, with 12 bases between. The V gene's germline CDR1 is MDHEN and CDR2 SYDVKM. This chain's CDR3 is CASSLPGVVSYNEQFF. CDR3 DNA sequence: TGTGCCAGCAGTTTACCAGGGGTGGTTTCCTACAATGAGCAGTTCTTC.

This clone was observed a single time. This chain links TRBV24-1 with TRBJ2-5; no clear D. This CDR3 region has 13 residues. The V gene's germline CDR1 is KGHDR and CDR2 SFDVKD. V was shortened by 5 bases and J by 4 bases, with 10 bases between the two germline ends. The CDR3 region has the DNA TGTGCCACCAGTGGGGGTCTGGGAGAGACCCAGTACTTC. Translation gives CATSGGLGETQYF.

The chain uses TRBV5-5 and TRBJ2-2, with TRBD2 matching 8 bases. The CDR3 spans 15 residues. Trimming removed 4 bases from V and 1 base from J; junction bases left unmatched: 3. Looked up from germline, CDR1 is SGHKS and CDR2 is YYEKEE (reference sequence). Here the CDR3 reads CASSKGLENTGELFF. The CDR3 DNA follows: TGTGCCAGCAGCAAGGGACTAGAGAACACCGGGGAGCTGTTTTTT.

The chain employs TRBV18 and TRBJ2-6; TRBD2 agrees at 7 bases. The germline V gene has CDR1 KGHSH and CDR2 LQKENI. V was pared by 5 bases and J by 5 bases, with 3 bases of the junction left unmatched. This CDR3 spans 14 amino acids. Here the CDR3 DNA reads TGTGCCAGCTCAAACGGGGGGAGGGCCAACGTCCTGACTTTC. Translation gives CASSNGGRANVLTF. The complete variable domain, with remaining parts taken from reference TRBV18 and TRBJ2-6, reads NAGVMQNPRHLVRRRGQEARLRCSPMKGHSHVYWYRQLPEEGLKFMVYLQKENIIDESGMPKERFSAEFPKEGPSILRIQQVVRGDSAAYFCASSNGGRANVLTFGAGSRLTVL.

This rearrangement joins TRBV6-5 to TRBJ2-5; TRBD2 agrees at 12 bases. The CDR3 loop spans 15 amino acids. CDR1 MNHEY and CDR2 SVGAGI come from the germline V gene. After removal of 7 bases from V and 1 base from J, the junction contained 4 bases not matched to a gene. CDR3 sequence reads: CASTRLAGAQETQYF. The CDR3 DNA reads TGTGCCAGCACGAGACTAGCGGGGGCCCAAGAGACCCAGTACTTC.

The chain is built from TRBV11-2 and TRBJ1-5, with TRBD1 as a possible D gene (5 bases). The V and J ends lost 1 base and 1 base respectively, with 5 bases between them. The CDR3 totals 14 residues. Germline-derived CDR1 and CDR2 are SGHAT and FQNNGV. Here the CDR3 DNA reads TGTGCCAGCAGCTTAGCAGGGAGCAATCAGCCCCAGCATTTT. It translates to CASSLAGSNQPQHF.

CDR3 DNA: TGTGCCAGCAGCTTGCCCCAAACCGGGAAAGGCTACACCTTC. Translating it yields CASSLPQTGKGYTF. The chain uses TRBV5-6 and TRBJ1-2; D gene ambiguous. The CDR3 covers 14 residues. V lost 1 base and J lost 8, with 15 bases in between. Germline lookup yields CDR1 SGHDT and CDR2 YYEEEE.

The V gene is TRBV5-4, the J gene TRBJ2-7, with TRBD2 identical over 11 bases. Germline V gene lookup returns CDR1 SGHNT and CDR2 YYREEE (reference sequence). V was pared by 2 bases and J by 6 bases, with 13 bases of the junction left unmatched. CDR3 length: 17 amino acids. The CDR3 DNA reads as TGTGCCAGCAGCTTTAGCGGGGGGGACCTCGGTGGTGGCGAGCAGTACGTC. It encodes CASSFSGGDLGGGEQYV.

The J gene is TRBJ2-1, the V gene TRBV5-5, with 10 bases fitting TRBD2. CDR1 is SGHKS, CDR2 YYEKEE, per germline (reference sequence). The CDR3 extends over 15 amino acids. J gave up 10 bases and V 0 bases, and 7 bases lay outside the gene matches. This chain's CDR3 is CASSLAPAGGPEQFF. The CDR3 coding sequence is TGTGCCAGCAGCTTGGCCCCAGCGGGGGGGCCGGAGCAGTTCTTC.